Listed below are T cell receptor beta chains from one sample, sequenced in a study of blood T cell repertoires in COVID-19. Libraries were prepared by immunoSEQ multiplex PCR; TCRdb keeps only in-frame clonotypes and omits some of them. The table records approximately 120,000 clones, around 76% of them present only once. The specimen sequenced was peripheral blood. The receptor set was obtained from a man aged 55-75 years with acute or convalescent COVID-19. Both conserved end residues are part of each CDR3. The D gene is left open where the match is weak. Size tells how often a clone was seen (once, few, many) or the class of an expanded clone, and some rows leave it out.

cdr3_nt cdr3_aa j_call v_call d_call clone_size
TGCGCCAGCAGCATCGGAGGGAGTAGGGACACTGAAGCTTTCTTT CASSIGGSRDTEAFF TRBJ1-1 TRBV5-1 - -
TGTGCCAGCAGCCCAGGGGATGATTACCTTCGCTACGAGCAGTACTTC CASSPGDDYLRYEQYF TRBJ2-7 TRBV5-6 - -
TGTGCCTGGATCAGGGACAGGGGGCTCTACAATGAGCAGTTCTTC CAWIRDRGLYNEQFF TRBJ2-1 TRBV30 TRBD1 -
TGTGCCTGGAGCCCTTCCCTAGCGGGGGGGCTCAGGTCCGGGGAGCTGTTTTTT CAWSPSLAGGLRSGELFF TRBJ2-2 TRBV30 TRBD2 once
TGTGCCAGCAGCCCAGCATTGGGCGGGGGGGGGAATGAGCAGTTCTTC CASSPALGGGGNEQFF TRBJ2-1 TRBV9 TRBD2 few
TGTGCCAGCAGACCGGACAGGGGGTGCTCGGATACGCAGTATTTT CASRPDRGCSDTQYF TRBJ2-3 TRBV21-1 - -
TGTGCCAGTAGTATCGGACAGGCCCGTGCCTATAATTCACCCCTCCACTTT CASSIGQARAYNSPLHF TRBJ1-6 TRBV19 TRBD1 -
TGTGCCAGCAGACTAGCGGGAGATGTGCAGTATTTT CASRLAGDVQYF TRBJ2-3 TRBV2 TRBD2 once
TGTGCCAGCAGATTTAAGACAGGTGGCTACACCTTC CASRFKTGGYTF TRBJ1-2 TRBV9 - -
TGTGCCAGCAGGAACAGGTTTTTGGCTAACTATGGCTACACCTTC CASRNRFLANYGYTF TRBJ1-2 TRBV6-5 - few
TGTGCCAGCAGTCCATCACAGGGGCTACCGAACACTGAAGCTTTCTTT CASSPSQGLPNTEAFF TRBJ1-1 TRBV6-6 TRBD1 -
TGTGCCAGCAGGAACAGGGGGAACACTGAAGCTTTCTTT CASRNRGNTEAFF TRBJ1-1 TRBV2 TRBD1 -
TGTGCCAGCAGTTACGCCGAAACCACAGGGAAGTACGGCTACACCTTC CASSYAETTGKYGYTF TRBJ1-2 TRBV6-5 - -
TGCGCCAGCAGCTTGGTTTCGGGCTATGGCTACACCTTC CASSLVSGYGYTF TRBJ1-2 TRBV5-1 - -
TGCGCCAGCAGCCATCTCATGAGACTAGATCTTGGGACAGATACGCAGTATTTT CASSHLMRLDLGTDTQYF TRBJ2-3 TRBV4-1 - -
TGTGCCAGCAGCCGAGGACAGGGAATTCCTTACAATGAGCAGTTCTTC CASSRGQGIPYNEQFF TRBJ2-1 TRBV5-4 TRBD1 -
TGTGCCAGTAGTTCCACAGGGGGCGCTGGCACTGAAGCTTTCTTT CASSSTGGAGTEAFF TRBJ1-1 TRBV19 TRBD1 -
TGCGCCAGCAGCCAAGGAGAGACAGGGGTCTATGGCTACACCTTC CASSQGETGVYGYTF TRBJ1-2 TRBV4-1 TRBD1 few
TGTGCCAGCAGCGAAGAGGGACAGGGGAGGTACGAGCAGTACTTC CASSEEGQGRYEQYF TRBJ2-7 TRBV3-1/TRBV3-2 TRBD1 -
TGCGCCAGCAGTGATTACGCGGGGAGCACAGATACGCAGTATTTT CASSDYAGSTDTQYF TRBJ2-3 TRBV10-1 - -
TGCGCCAGCAGCTTATCCAACACAGATACGCAGTATTTT CASSLSNTDTQYF TRBJ2-3 TRBV5-1 - few
TGTGCCAGCAGCCAAGTAGAGGCTGGACAGGGGGCGCCTTACGAGCAGTACTTC CASSQVEAGQGAPYEQYF TRBJ2-7 TRBV14 TRBD1 -
TGTGCCAGCAGCTTGGCCAGGGGGGATGGCTACACCTTC CASSLARGDGYTF TRBJ1-2 TRBV5-6 TRBD1 -
TGTGCCTCCCCCCGGGGGGTCGGGGAGCTGTTTTTT CASPRGVGELFF TRBJ2-2 TRBV30 TRBD2 -
TGTGCCAGCAGCCACTACAGGGTAGTCTCCTACAATGAGCAGTTCTTC CASSHYRVVSYNEQFF TRBJ2-1 TRBV5-6 - -
TGCGCCAGCGGCAGGGCATATGCAGGCTACACCTTC CASGRAYAGYTF TRBJ1-2 TRBV5-1 - -
TGTGCCAGCAGCCCGACAGGCCAGTATGGAGCTTTCTTT CASSPTGQYGAFF TRBJ1-1 TRBV3-1/TRBV3-2 - -
TGTGCCAGCCACGGGACTAGCGGGGGCGCAGATACGCAGTATTTT CASHGTSGGADTQYF TRBJ2-3 TRBV6-5 TRBD2 -
TGTGCCAGCAGCCAAGATGGCCAATTAGAGACCCAGTACTTC CASSQDGQLETQYF TRBJ2-5 TRBV4-2 - -
TGTGCCAGCACCCGCTCTACAGGGGGCGCGAACACCGGGGAGCTGTTTTTT CASTRSTGGANTGELFF TRBJ2-2 TRBV5-5 TRBD1 -
TGTGCCAGCAGTGACGGGGTGGGGAGTTCACCCCTCCACTTT CASSDGVGSSPLHF TRBJ1-6 TRBV2 - -
TGTGCCAGCAGCCTCGGGCGGGAGAACGAGCAGTACTTC CASSLGRENEQYF TRBJ2-7 TRBV7-9 TRBD2 -
TGTGCCAGTAGGCCAAAGTCGACAGGGACCCGTGCTAACTATGGCTACACCTTC CASRPKSTGTRANYGYTF TRBJ1-2 TRBV19 TRBD1 few
TGCAGCGTTCTCCTTCTAGGACTAGCGGGGGTTCAGCAGTACTTC CSVLLLGLAGVQQYF TRBJ2-7 TRBV29-1 TRBD2 -
TGTGCCAGCAGCCAAGATGGGAAAGGGAGGAATTCACCCCTCCACTTT CASSQDGKGRNSPLHF TRBJ1-6 TRBV3-1/TRBV3-2 - -
TGCGCCAGCAGATTGGATACAAGGGGCTCGATCGAGCAGTACTTC CASRLDTRGSIEQYF TRBJ2-7 TRBV5-1 - many
TGCGCCAGCGGTTCCCGGGGGAGAGACACTGAAGCTTTCTTT CASGSRGRDTEAFF TRBJ1-1 TRBV5-1 - -
TGTGCCAGCAGCCCCCTCCAGATCGGGACAGGGTGGACCTTC CASSPLQIGTGWTF TRBJ1-2 TRBV5-4 TRBD1 -
TGTGCCAGCGCAGGGGGCCCCCGAAACATTCAGTACTTC CASAGGPRNIQYF TRBJ2-4 TRBV7-2 TRBD1 -
TGTGCCAGCAGCTTAGGGGCAGTATCCACCGGGGAGCTGTTTTTT CASSLGAVSTGELFF TRBJ2-2 TRBV7-3 - -
TGTGCCAGCAGTTTATCGGGCTACAATGAGCAGTTCTTC CASSLSGYNEQFF TRBJ2-1 TRBV12-3/TRBV12-4 - once
TGTGCCAGCAGTTTATCGAGCGGGATCGGTGGAGATACGCAGTATTTT CASSLSSGIGGDTQYF TRBJ2-3 TRBV27 TRBD2 -
TGCGCCAGCAGGCTCTGGGTCCGGGGCACTGAAGCTTTCTTT CASRLWVRGTEAFF TRBJ1-1 TRBV10-2 - -
TGTGCCAGCAGTTACAGAACAGGGGCCGGGGAGCTGTTTTTT CASSYRTGAGELFF TRBJ2-2 TRBV6-5 TRBD1 -
TGTGCCACCAGTGCAAAGTTCGGGGGAAATGAGCAGTTCTTC CATSAKFGGNEQFF TRBJ2-1 TRBV24-1 - -